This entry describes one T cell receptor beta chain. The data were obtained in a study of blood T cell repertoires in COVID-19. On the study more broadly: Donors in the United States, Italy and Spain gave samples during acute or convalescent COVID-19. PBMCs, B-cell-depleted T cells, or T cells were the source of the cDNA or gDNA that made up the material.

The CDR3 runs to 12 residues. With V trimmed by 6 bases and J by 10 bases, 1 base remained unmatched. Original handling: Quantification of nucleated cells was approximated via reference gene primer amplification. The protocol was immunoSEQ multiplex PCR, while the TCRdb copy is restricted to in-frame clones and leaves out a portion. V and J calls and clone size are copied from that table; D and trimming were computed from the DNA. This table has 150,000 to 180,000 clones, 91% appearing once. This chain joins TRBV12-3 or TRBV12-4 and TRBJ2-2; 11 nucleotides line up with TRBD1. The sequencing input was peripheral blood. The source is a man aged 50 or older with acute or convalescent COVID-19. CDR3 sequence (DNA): TGTGCCAGCAGGGACAGGGGGCTGGAGCTGTTTTTT. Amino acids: CASRDRGLELFF.